These 9 T cell receptor beta chains originate from one sample sequenced in a study of CD8 T cells in ankylosing spondylitis (dated by TCRdb to between 2016 and 2019). Libraries came from 5' RACE. The sequencer listed for this sample is Illumina HiSeq 2500. TCRdb redid the processing of the public reads, applying fastp at Q25 and MiXCR, and retained in-frame beta chains. For every CDR3 protein sequence, its rows merge into one entry that carries the most common genes and DNA. The sample table contains 50,000 to 60,000 distinct CDR3 sequences; only one count was recorded for less than 8.5% of them. The biggest ten clones account for around 8.7% of the sample. The sequenced sample consisted of blood, either unsorted or a sorted T cell fraction (not recorded which). These receptors were obtained from a female donor with ankylosing spondylitis or in good health (not recorded which).

This chain links TRBV5-1 with TRBJ1-3; TRBD1 is a possible D gene (6 bases). This CDR3 region has 15 residues. The V and J ends lost 0 bases and 0 bases respectively, with 7 bases between them. Germline V gene lookup returns CDR1 SGHRS and CDR2 YFSETQ. CDR3 nucleotides: TGCGCCAGCAGCTTGGCCAGGGGCTCTGGAAACACCATATATTTT. It is translated as CASSLARGSGNTIYF.

This clonotype was counted only a few times. A read error may explain this, as a much larger clone is one base away. The chain uses TRBV20-1 and TRBJ2-5; D gene unclear. The CDR3 sequence is 12 residues long. Trimming stripped 3 bases from V and 2 bases from J, with 7 bases between. Looked up from germline, CDR1 is DFQATT and CDR2 is SNEGSKA (reference sequence). The CDR3 region is CSARVGQETQYF. CDR3 coding DNA: TGCAGTGCTAGGGTGGGGCAAGAGACCCAGTACTTC.

This clonotype has at least ten counts. V is TRBV14 and J is TRBJ1-2, with TRBD1 as a possible D gene (6 bases). This CDR3 is built from 15 residues. V was pared by 7 bases and J by 8 bases, with 23 bases between. CDR1 and CDR2 from the germline V gene are SGHDN and FVKESK. The CDR3 protein is CASNPPDRTPIGYTF. DNA for the CDR3: TGTGCCAGCAACCCCCCTGACAGGACGCCCATCGGCTACACCTTC.

In its sample, this clonotype was seen many times. The chain is built from TRBV9 and TRBJ2-1; D may be TRBD2 (6 bases). Germline loops: CDR1 SGDLS, CDR2 YYNGEE. V shed 0 bases and J shed 8 bases, with 21 bases lying between them. The CDR3 consists of 17 residues. The CDR3, as DNA: TGTGCCAGCAGCGTAGCTATATGGCGGGGAACCTTCGATGAGCAGTTCTTC. Its translation: CASSVAIWRGTFDEQFF.

In this sample, this clonotype turned up many times. The J gene is TRBJ2-5, the V gene TRBV5-1; D possibly corresponds to TRBD2 (6 bases). CDR1 is SGHRS and CDR2 is YFSETQ in the germline V gene. The CDR3 is 14 residues long. Trimming removed 3 bases from V and 2 bases from J, with 11 bases in between. CDR3 DNA: TGCGCCAGCAGCTACCGGGACTCACAAGAGACCCAGTACTTC. The encoded protein is CASSYRDSQETQYF.

The chain couples TRBV10-3 to TRBJ2-5, with a tentative D call TRBD1 (5 bases). The germline CDR1 and CDR2 sequences are ENHRY and SYGVKD. The CDR3 loop spans 15 amino acids. V was cut by 10 bases and J by 1 base, with 19 bases left in between. As DNA, the CDR3 is TGTGCCACCAGGGCAGGGCTAGGAGCCCAAGAGACCCAGTACTTC. This translates into CATRAGLGAQETQYF.

In this sample, this clonotype is medium-sized. The chain recombines TRBV20-1 with TRBJ2-3; a weak D match, TRBD1 (6 bases). With 4 bases removed from V and 2 bases from J, the gap between germline ends came to 13 bases. The CDR3 is made up of 14 amino acids. Per germline, CDR1 DFQATT and CDR2 SNEGSKA (reference sequence). The CDR3 is CSATRTENTDTQYF. The CDR3 DNA reads TGCAGTGCTACCCGGACAGAAAACACAGATACGCAGTATTTT.

This clonotype was picked up a small number of times. The V and J genes are TRBV20-1 and TRBJ1-5; D may be TRBD1 (5 bases). Per the germline V gene, CDR1 is DFQATT and CDR2 is SNEGSKA (reference sequence). The CDR3 contains 16 residues. Trimming left V 0 bases short and J 3 bases short, with 15 bases between. DNA of the CDR3: TGCAGTGCTAGAGATTCCCGACGACAGTCCAATCAGCCCCAGCATTTT. Translating it yields CSARDSRRQSNQPQHF.

This clonotype was counted ten times or more. The gene calls are TRBV15 and TRBJ2-5; D not resolved. The ends were cut back, 5 bases at V and 0 bases at J, with 19 bases in the middle. This CDR3 has 17 residues. Per germline, CDR1 LNHNV and CDR2 YYDKDF (reference sequence). As DNA, the CDR3 is TGTGCCACCAGCCCCAACACAGTAAATTCGTACCAAGAGACCCAGTACTTC. As protein: CATSPNTVNSYQETQYF.